This T cell receptor beta chain was observed in a study of Ad26.COV2.S vaccination and SARS-CoV-2 variants. For the study at large: The study gave Ad26.COV2.S intramuscularly, once or twice 56 days apart.

About this clone itself: What it recognizes is unknown.

This CDR3 has 15 residues. From germline, CDR1 is KGHSH and CDR2 LQKENI. V shed 5 bases and J 9 bases; nucleotides not matched to a gene: 15. The data were produced by immunoSEQ multiplex PCR, yet TCRdb's version contains in-frame clones alone and is incomplete. In the table there are about half a million clones, nearly 90% of which are singletons. Study-wide findings and caveats: Post-vaccination breadth of spike-specific CD8+ and CD4+ T cell responses was reportedly substantial. Individuals receiving vaccine had higher spike-specific TCR breadth than placebo recipients did.

Indicated treatment: around 19 received Ad26.COV2.S at low or high dose, single or two shots; roughly 5 received placebo; per-sample allocation not given. The samples date from day 63 after the first vaccine or placebo injection. The sequencing used peripheral blood, collected in a trial of Ad26.COV2.S vaccine versus placebo. The genes are TRBV18 and TRBJ1-2; 7 nucleotides match TRBD1. The sequence was obtained from a person aged 18-65 years who received the Ad26.COV2.S COVID-19 vaccine or a placebo. As DNA, the CDR3 is TGTGCCAGCTCAAGCAATACAGGGGCCGCGGGGAGCTACACCTTC. It translates to CASSSNTGAAGSYTF.